The source of this TCR beta chain is a study of T cell changes during pregnancy in multiple sclerosis. This table comes from immunoSEQ multiplex PCR, and its TCRdb copy is limited to in-frame clones, with some not included. The table shows 47,000 or so clones, with roughly 90% occurring only once. The CDR3 extends over 14 amino acids. V gave up 4 bases and J gave up 0 bases, with 7 bases separating them. Germline V lookup: CDR1 SNHLY, CDR2 FYNNEI. The J gene is TRBJ1-3, the V gene TRBV2; perhaps TRBD1 as D (6 bases). The clonotype was recovered from a female donor with multiple sclerosis, enrolled in a pregnancy study. The sample here was peripheral blood, taken in the first trimester of pregnancy. The CDR3 DNA is TGTGCCAGCAGTGGGACAGCCTCTGGAAACACCATATATTTT. This translates into CASSGTASGNTIYF.